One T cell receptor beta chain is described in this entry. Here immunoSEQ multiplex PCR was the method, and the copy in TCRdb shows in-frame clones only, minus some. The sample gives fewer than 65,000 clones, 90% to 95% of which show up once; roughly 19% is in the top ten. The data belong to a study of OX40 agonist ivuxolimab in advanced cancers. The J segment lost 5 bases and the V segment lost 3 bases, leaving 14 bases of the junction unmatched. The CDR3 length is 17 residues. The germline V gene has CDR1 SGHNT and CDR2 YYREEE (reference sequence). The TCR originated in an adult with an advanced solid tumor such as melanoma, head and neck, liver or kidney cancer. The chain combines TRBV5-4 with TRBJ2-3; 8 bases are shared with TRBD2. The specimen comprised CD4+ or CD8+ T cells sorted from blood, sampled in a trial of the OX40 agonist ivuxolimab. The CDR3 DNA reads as TGTGCCAGCAGCTCGGAGGACCTTGCGGGAGGAGTAGATACGCAGTATTTT. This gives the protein CASSSEDLAGGVDTQYF. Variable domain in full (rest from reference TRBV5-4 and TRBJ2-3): ETGVTQSPTHLIKTRGQQVTLRCSSQSGHNTVSWYQQALGQGPQFIFQYYREEENGRGNFPPRFSGLQFPNYSSELNVNALELDDSALYLCASSSEDLAGGVDTQYFGPGTRLTVL.